This T cell receptor beta chain emerged from a study of T cell responses to AZD1222 COVID-19 vaccine. Study-wide findings and caveats: Sampling captured repertoires only after the peak T cell response.

The V gene lost 3 bases and the J gene lost 4 bases, with 6 bases spanning the gap. The CDR3 is 12 residues long. The V gene's germline CDR1 is WNHNN and CDR2 SYGVQD (reference sequence). Profiled with immunoSEQ multiplex PCR; TCRdb holds only in-frame clones, not every one. This sample has under 150,000 clones, with about 93% found just once. As regards this clone: Its antigen is unknown.

The sample in question was peripheral blood, obtained on day 0 of AZD1222 vaccination. The chain is built from TRBV10-1 and TRBJ1-2; D not resolved. The sequence came from an adult in good health. The CDR3, as DNA: TGCGCCAGCAGTGATTTGCCCTATGGCTACACCTTC. The encoded protein is CASSDLPYGYTF.